This paragraph reports one T cell receptor beta chain. This sample was taken from a study of T cell changes during pregnancy in multiple sclerosis. CDR1 and CDR2 (germline): LNHDA, SQIVND (reference sequence). V was trimmed by 8 bases and J by 6 bases, leaving 7 bases between them. CDR3 length: 10 amino acids. The assay was immunoSEQ multiplex PCR, and TCRdb's table has in-frame clones only and misses some. The repertoire holds tens of thousands of clones, with about 89% as singletons. The chain is built from TRBV19 and TRBJ1-1; D unresolved. The sample was CD8+ T cells from peripheral blood mononuclear cells, taken in the first trimester of pregnancy. The sequence came from a female donor with multiple sclerosis, enrolled in a pregnancy study. As DNA, the CDR3 is TGTGCCAGTTTTGGAGCTGAAGCTTTCTTT. Protein product: CASFGAEAFF.